The T cell receptor beta chain described here comes from a study of OX40 agonist ivuxolimab in advanced cancers. Across the whole study: Six ivuxolimab dose levels, 0.01 to 10 mg/kg, were given intravenously every 2 weeks. Findings and limits, study-wide: Compared with CD4+, CD8+ T cells on average had more expanded clones.

Method: immunoSEQ multiplex PCR; TCRdb's copy keeps in-frame clones and lacks some. This sample has 14,000 or so clones, with roughly 78% found just once. If patients had autoimmune disease history or systemic immunosuppression, they were excluded. On this clone itself: The antigen is not known.

The TCR was taken from an adult with an advanced solid tumor such as melanoma, head and neck, liver or kidney cancer. Sequences were derived from CD4+ or CD8+ T cells sorted from blood, sampled in a trial of the OX40 agonist ivuxolimab.

The CDR3 loop reads CASSPSLGNYEQYF. In nucleotides, the CDR3 is TGTGCCAGCAGCCCCTCCTTGGGAAACTACGAGCAGTACTTC. The chain employs TRBV4-2 and TRBJ2-7; D gene unclear. The ends were cut back, 4 bases at V and 3 bases at J, with 13 bases in the middle. Looked up from germline, CDR1 is LGHNA and CDR2 is YNFKEQ. This CDR3 is 14 amino acids long.